The sequence of this T cell receptor beta chain was determined in a study of human T cells and chemical hapten exposure. Study-level results: Donor immune responses may differ from healthy people's, since all donors had alopecia.

The sample's time point: pre-sensitization, week 0. Treatment indicated: therapeutic diphenylcyclopropenone sensitization with weekly scalp DPC. This clonotype was found a few times. Its antigen is undetermined. Compared with germline, one end of the junction differs, possibly owing to a read error. This CDR3 region has 11 residues. Germline CDR1 reads SQVTM; CDR2 reads ANQGSEA. TCRdb called the RACE reads again in MiXCR, with one record for every CDR3 protein. The data hold 180,000 or so distinct CDR3 sequences, with approximately 29% observed a single time. The clonotype was recovered from a woman aged 30 to 39 with alopecia areata. Some clones in this sample may be carry-over from other donors' samples. The sequencing used whole blood, collected in connection with sensitization to the hapten diphenylcyclopropenone (DPC). The genes are TRBV29-1 and TRBJ2-1; no clear D gene. The CDR3 is CSVEGRTEWVF. CDR3 sequence (DNA): TGCAGCGTTGAAGGGCGGACGGAGTGGGTCTTC.